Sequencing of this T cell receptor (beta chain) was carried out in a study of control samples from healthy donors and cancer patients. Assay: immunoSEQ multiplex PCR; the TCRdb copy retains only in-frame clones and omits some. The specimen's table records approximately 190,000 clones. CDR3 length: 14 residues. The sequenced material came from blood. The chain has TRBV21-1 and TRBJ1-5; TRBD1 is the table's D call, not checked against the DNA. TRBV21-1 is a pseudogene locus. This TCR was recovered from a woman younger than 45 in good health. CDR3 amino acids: CASRGKGDDQPQHF. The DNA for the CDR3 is TGTGCCAGCAGAGGAAAGGGGGACGATCAGCCCCAGCATTTT.